Following are 13 T cell receptor beta chains from one sample sequenced in a study of cytomegalovirus exposure and HLA in healthy donors. The PCR used 60 Vbeta and 13 Jbeta primers. Profiling relied on immunoSEQ multiplex PCR, and the TCRdb table lists in-frame clones only, not all of them. Altogether roughly 70,000 clones are present, roughly four fifths being singletons, with the ten largest covering under 2.5%. The sequenced sample consisted of PBMCs. The receptors derive from a man aged 18-30 years in good health and CMV-seronegative.

This chain connects TRBV5-1 to TRBJ1-4; TRBD1 matches at 10 bases. J gave up 5 bases and V 3 bases, and 7 bases lay outside the gene matches. The germline V gene has CDR1 SGHRS and CDR2 YFSETQ. The CDR3 has 16 amino acids. The CDR3 spells CASSSATGGRNEKLFF. DNA of the CDR3: TGCGCCAGCAGCTCGGCGACAGGGGGCCGAAATGAAAAACTGTTTTTT.

This clone was seen a few times. The chain joins TRBV27 to TRBJ2-1; D is uncertain. In germline, CDR1 is MNHEY, CDR2 SMNVEV (reference sequence). V shed 3 bases and J shed 6 bases, with 3 bases lying between them. CDR3 length: 11 residues. CDR3 residues: CASSFGNEQFF. The CDR3 region has the DNA TGTGCCAGCAGTTTCGGCAATGAGCAGTTCTTC.

The chain recombines TRBV5-1 with TRBJ2-5; the match to TRBD2 covers 7 bases. V was clipped by 4 bases and J by 3 bases; unmatched bases: 3. CDR3 size: 13 residues. Germline CDR1 SGHRS, CDR2 YFSETQ. The CDR3 sequence: CASSPAGKETQYF. CDR3 bases: TGCGCCAGCAGCCCAGCGGGAAAAGAGACCCAGTACTTC.

The chain has TRBV30 and TRBJ2-7; D unresolved. V lost 4 bases, J lost 2 bases, and 6 bases lay in between. Germline-derived CDR1 and CDR2 are GTSNPN and SVGIG (reference sequence). The CDR3 loop spans 11 amino acids. Here the CDR3 reads CAWTGTYEQYF. CDR3 nucleotides: TGTGCCTGGACAGGTACCTACGAGCAGTACTTC.

The J gene is TRBJ1-1, the V gene TRBV19; D is ambiguous. V shed 6 bases and J shed 5 bases, with 22 bases lying between them. Germline V lookup: CDR1 LNHDA, CDR2 SQIVND (reference sequence). The CDR3 has 16 amino acids. As DNA, the CDR3 is TGTGCCAGTAGCCACTTCGGATCCGAGGGTCTGACTGAAGCTTTCTTT. Translating it yields CASSHFGSEGLTEAFF.

This chain joins TRBV4-1 and TRBJ1-4; D is undetermined. The CDR3 consists of 14 residues. CDR1 MGHRA and CDR2 YSYEKL come from the germline V gene. V gave up 8 bases and J gave up 7 bases, with 17 bases separating them. The CDR3 DNA reads as TGCGCCAGCGAGGGAGGTGTGGGCATTGAAAAACTGTTTTTT. The encoded protein is CASEGGVGIEKLFF.

This sequence joins TRBV6-6 and TRBJ2-7; 9 nucleotides align to TRBD1. The germline CDR1 and CDR2 sequences are MNHNY and SVGAGI (reference sequence). With V trimmed by 7 bases and J by 2 bases, 9 bases remained unmatched. This CDR3 is built from 15 residues. CDR3 protein: CASTLQGANPYEQYF. The CDR3 DNA is TGTGCCAGCACTTTACAGGGGGCCAATCCCTACGAGCAGTACTTC.

This clone was seen only a few times. The V call is TRBV28, the J call TRBJ1-2; possible D gene TRBD1, 6 bases. The CDR3 runs to 12 residues. V lost 6 bases, J lost 9 bases, and 14 bases lay in between. CDR1 is MDHEN and CDR2 is SYDVKM in the germline V gene. The CDR3 here is CASRIDRFRYTF. CDR3 DNA: TGTGCCAGCAGAATAGACAGGTTTCGCTACACCTTC.

The V gene is TRBV5-1, the J gene TRBJ2-6; D gene uncertain. CDR1 is SGHRS and CDR2 is YFSETQ in the germline V gene. Trimming took off 1 base at V and 2 bases at J, with 7 bases between the two ends. The CDR3 consists of 15 residues. CDR3 DNA: TGCGCCAGCAGCTTGAGCATAGCTGGGGCCAACGTCCTGACTTTC. Protein product: CASSLSIAGANVLTF.

This clone has more than one count but fewer than ten. The chain employs TRBV13 and TRBJ1-2; D is possibly TRBD1 (6 bases). V lost 2 bases to trimming and J lost 10 bases, with 20 bases between them. Germline V CDR1 and CDR2: PRHDT, FYEKMQ (reference sequence). There are 15 residues in the CDR3. The CDR3 nucleotides read TGTGCCAGCAGCTTACGGTCTTTGACAGGCTACGTCTACACCTTC. Translation: CASSLRSLTGYVYTF.

Note on this clone: One junction end disagrees with the germline gene, perhaps due to a read error. This chain uses TRBV7-7 with TRBJ1-1; D call uncertain. This CDR3 spans 13 amino acids. Germline lookup yields CDR1 SSHAT and CDR2 FNYEAQ (reference sequence). CDR3: CASSRTLNTEAFF. As DNA, the CDR3 is TGTGCTAGCAGCCGGACTTTGAACACTGAAGCTTTCTTT.

V usage is TRBV18 and J usage is TRBJ2-1; 8 nucleotides match TRBD1. The J segment lost 5 bases and the V segment lost 4 bases, leaving 1 base of the junction unmatched. Germline lookup yields CDR1 KGHSH and CDR2 LQKENI. The CDR3 extends over 13 amino acids. CDR3 nucleotides: TGTGCCAGCTCACAGACAGGGGACAATGAGCAGTTCTTC. It yields the protein CASSQTGDNEQFF.

The chain employs TRBV2 and TRBJ2-4; possible D gene TRBD2, 5 bases. The CDR3 sequence is 16 residues long. Between the trimmed V and J ends, which lost 2 bases and 5 bases, there was a span of 16 bases. Germline CDR1 and CDR2: SNHLY and FYNNEI. In DNA form, the CDR3 reads TGTGCCAGCAGTGAAACGATCGGGAATGAAGAAAACATTCAGTACTTC. It encodes CASSETIGNEENIQYF.